This T cell receptor beta chain was sequenced for a study of cytotoxic CD8 clonotypes in ibrutinib-treated CLL (dated by TCRdb to the early 2020s). Some background on the complete study: In this cohort, around 14 patients were treatment-naive and roughly 10 were relapsed/refractory, while fewer than 18 had unmutated IGHV. Responses were partial in around 25 patients and complete in 2; after median around 68 months follow-up, about 14 stayed in remission and about twelve progressed. Response samples were taken after a median of roughly 12 months on treatment, ranging from roughly 6 to 36 months. On average, each sample yielded some 250,000 productive templates and around 100,000 productive rearrangements. Longitudinal samples were available for about 30% of the roughly 90 trial participants. Cryopreserved peripheral blood mononuclear cells were collected before treatment, at response, and at either disease progression or sustained remission. Patients were still on ibrutinib when every remission and progressive disease sample was collected.

Comment on this clone: Which antigen it targets is not known. Per-nucleotide qualities are absent, and no much larger clonotype sits a single base away.

As encoded in the germline V gene (reference sequence), CDR1 is GTSNPN while CDR2 is SVGIG. The CDR3, cysteine through phenylalanine, is 10 amino acids long. Just the 30-base CDR3 DNA is kept, in frame starting at base 1. V drops 8 bases and J drops 5 bases, leaving 9 bases in between. Overall study results and their limits: An increase in clonality was observed at ibrutinib response, with clonality remaining stable during sustained remission and falling back toward baseline at progression. Lymph node repertoires were not examined, and the timing of sampling was not matched between patients in sustained remission and those whose disease progressed. Baseline clonality was found to be higher than that of age-matched healthy donors and was strongly correlated with circulating CD8+ T-cell counts. Public clonotypes were found to be uncommon and were observed to contract or remain stable during treatment; the increase in clonality was shown to reflect expansion of private clonotypes at ibrutinib response.

The sample's time point label, decoded: progressive disease on ibrutinib. Around 1.8 micrograms of genomic DNA were extracted from cryopreserved PBMCs for TCR beta library preparation. Longitudinal blood samples from CLL patients receiving ibrutinib monotherapy were subjected to high-throughput TCR beta sequencing. The patients were enrolled in a single-center, open-label phase 2 trial of ibrutinib monotherapy. The goal of deep resolution MiSeq sequencing was a depth between 1 in 1 million and 1 in 200,000 T cells, and coverage averaged 10x per clonotype. The immunoSEQ hsTCRB Kit was used to generate TCR beta libraries. The authors' analysis ran thus. The data were analyzed with ImmunoSEQ Analyzer and ImmunoSEQ Data Assistant, and V, D and J gene assignments followed IMGT definitions. Clonality was computed as one minus normalized Shannon entropy of productive rearrangement frequencies, ranging from 0 to 1. Only overrepresented clonotypes making up at least 0.05% of each patient's repertoire were included in the public clonotype analysis. Repertoires from around 13 age-matched healthy donors in immuneACCESS were used as clonality controls. The table comes from immuneACCESS by way of TCRdb, which keeps in-frame sequences with V and J called. Part of the clones is missing from these tables; in studies checked, under half for an unresolved V gene and the rest for unknown reasons. That table gives V, J and clone size, and the DNA gave D and trimming. In this sample the table shows about 68,000 clones, 80% of which occur a single time. Of the sample, more than 7.5% is held by the ten largest clones.

The chain couples TRBV30 to TRBJ1-1; possibly the D gene is TRBD1, per 5 matching bases. This sequence was found in a human donor with chronic lymphocytic leukemia. This specimen consisted of PBMCs, obtained at disease progression, from a patient treated with ibrutinib. CDR3 protein: CALGGTEAFF. The DNA is TGTGCCCTTGGGGGGACTGAAGCTTTCTTT.